This T cell receptor beta chain was identified during a study of blood T cell repertoires in COVID-19. Some clones are missing from TCRdb's copy, which holds only in-frame ones; the method was immunoSEQ multiplex PCR. The sample gives fewer than 200,000 clones, approximately 90% of which show up once; about an eighth is in the top ten. This clone was seen only once. Germline loops: CDR1 GTSNPN, CDR2 SVGIG (reference sequence). Between the trimmed V and J ends, which lost 3 bases and 0 bases, there was a span of 8 bases. This CDR3 is built from 13 residues. The specimen was peripheral blood. The sequence derives from a woman in her seventies with COVID-19, enrolled during active disease. The rearrangement uses TRBV30 and TRBJ1-1; TRBD1 is a possible D gene (6 bases). CDR3 nucleotide sequence: TGTGCCTGGAGGGACAGCGTGAACACTGAAGCTTTCTTT. The encoded protein is CAWRDSVNTEAFF.